Presented here are 21 T cell receptor beta chains from one specimen sequenced in a study of identical twins. TCRdb reprocessed the 5' RACE reads via MiXCR and lists one record per CDR3 protein. In the table there are just over 450,000 distinct CDR3 sequences, approximately 15% of which are singletons. The data also belong to a second study, concerning yellow fever vaccine responses in identical twins.

Sequencing was done on a sample of CD4+ T cells sorted from blood. These receptors originate from a woman younger than 35 in good health.

Remarks on this clonotype: At one of its ends the junction is not consistent with the germline gene, which may arise from a read error. The chain employs TRBV12-3 or TRBV12-4 and TRBJ2-7, with D tentatively TRBD1 (6 bases). The CDR3 spans 12 residues. The CDR3 bases are TGTGCCAGCAGTTTTGGGGGCAGGCCCACGGACTTC. It encodes CASSFGGRPTDF.

The table lists this clonotype with a few counts. The chain has TRBV9 and TRBJ2-5; D is unclear. This CDR3 has 14 amino acids. The V end was cut by 3 bases, the J end by 2 bases, with 11 bases between. Per germline, CDR1 SGDLS and CDR2 YYNGEE. The CDR3 sequence is CASSEMSRQETQYF. The CDR3 nucleotides read TGTGCCAGCAGCGAAATGAGTCGACAAGAGACCCAGTACTTC.

This clonotype was observed a few times. V is TRBV14 and J is TRBJ2-3; D is perhaps TRBD2 (5 bases). The V and J ends lost 3 bases and 2 bases respectively, with 6 bases between them. Looked up from germline, CDR1 is SGHDN and CDR2 is FVKESK. The CDR3 consists of 13 residues. CDR3 DNA: TGTGCCAGCAGCCACGGGATCACAGATACGCAGTATTTT. The encoded protein is CASSHGITDTQYF.

This clonotype has more than one count but fewer than ten. The chain uses TRBV5-1 and TRBJ2-1, with D possibly TRBD2 on 6 matching bases. This CDR3 region has 14 residues. V was clipped by 3 bases and J by 6 bases, with 13 bases between them. CDR1 SGHRS and CDR2 YFSETQ come from the germline V gene. For the CDR3, the DNA is TGCGCCAGCAGCTGGGAAGACGGGGGCAATGAGCAGTTCTTC. Its protein is CASSWEDGGNEQFF. The full variable domain, rest sourced from reference TRBV5-1 and TRBJ2-1, is KAGVTQTPRYLIKTRGQQVTLSCSPISGHRSVSWYQQTPGQGLQFLFEYFSETQRNKGNFPGRFSGRQFSNSRSEMNVSTLELGDSALYLCASSWEDGGNEQFFGPGTRLTVL.

This clonotype has a handful of counts. This rearrangement joins TRBV7-2 to TRBJ2-1, with TRBD2 as a possible D gene (5 bases). The V gene's germline CDR1 is SGHTA and CDR2 FQGNSA. V was clipped by 3 bases and J by 3 bases, with 15 bases between them. The length of the CDR3 is 16 residues. The CDR3 DNA reads TGTGCCAGCAGCTTTAAAGAGGGATTGAACTACAATGAGCAGTTCTTC. This codes for CASSFKEGLNYNEQFF.

This clonotype has more than one count but fewer than ten. This chain uses TRBV20-1 with TRBJ1-2, with D hard to call. This CDR3 region has 14 residues. V was pared by 3 bases and J by 3 bases, with 14 bases between. The V gene's germline CDR1 is DFQATT and CDR2 SNEGSKA (reference sequence). The CDR3, as DNA: TGCAGTGCTAGGCCCCCTTACATCGACTATGGCTACACCTTC. It yields the protein CSARPPYIDYGYTF.

This clonotype was found a few times. J is TRBJ2-2 and V is TRBV7-2; the D is unclear. The germline V and J ends were trimmed by 0 bases and 2 bases, with 16 bases remaining between them. The CDR3 covers 18 residues. Germline loops: CDR1 SGHTA, CDR2 FQGNSA. For the CDR3, the DNA is TGTGCCAGCAGCTTAGCCCTAAAACGGAAGACTAACACCGGGGAGCTGTTTTTT. Protein product: CASSLALKRKTNTGELFF.

The genes are TRBV20-1 and TRBJ2-7; TRBD1 aligns across 9 bases. Germline V gene sequence: CDR1 DFQATT, CDR2 SNEGSKA (reference sequence). The CDR3 loop spans 13 amino acids. V trimming: 4 bases; J trimming: 9 bases; junction bases outside the gene matches: 10. The CDR3 sequence: CSATLDRGLGQYF. The CDR3 DNA reads as TGCAGTGCTACACTGGACAGGGGACTGGGGCAGTACTTC.

The chain recombines TRBV6-1 with TRBJ2-1; 13 bases align to TRBD2. Germline loops: CDR1 MNHNS, CDR2 SASEGT. Trimming at V came to 5 bases and at J to 4 bases, leaving 5 bases not matched to a gene. The CDR3 covers 16 residues. This CDR3 reads CASSRTSGGGYNEQFF. The CDR3, as DNA: TGTGCCAGCAGTCGGACTAGCGGGGGAGGGTACAATGAGCAGTTCTTC.

V gene TRBV7-9 combines with J gene TRBJ1-1; D is perhaps TRBD1 (6 bases). The germline V gene has CDR1 SEHNR and CDR2 FQNEAQ (reference sequence). The length of the CDR3 is 16 residues. Trimming removed 1 base from V and 4 bases from J, with 16 bases in between. The CDR3 bases are TGTGCCAGCAGCTTAGATCACACAGGGTACGGCACTGAAGCTTTCTTT. Protein sequence: CASSLDHTGYGTEAFF.

The rearrangement joins TRBV12-3 or TRBV12-4 to TRBJ1-5; TRBD1 might be the D (5 bases). V lost 8 bases and J 6 bases, leaving 11 bases between the germline ends. The length of the CDR3 is 12 residues. The CDR3 reads CASAGFSQPQHF. CDR3 sequence (DNA): TGTGCCAGCGCAGGGTTTAGTCAGCCCCAGCATTTT.

The genes are TRBV20-1 and TRBJ2-1; TRBD2 aligns across 7 bases. Losses at the gene ends were 0 bases for V and 6 bases for J; bases not matched to a gene: 11. This CDR3 contains 16 residues. In germline, CDR1 is DFQATT, CDR2 SNEGSKA (reference sequence). CDR3 protein: CSARDLVAGQRNEQFF. In nucleotides, the CDR3 is TGCAGTGCTAGAGACTTAGTAGCGGGTCAGCGCAATGAGCAGTTCTTC.

The chain recombines TRBV6-1 with TRBJ1-1, with 9 bases that match TRBD1. The ends lost 5 bases at V and 4 bases at J; junction bases unmatched: 8. The CDR3 totals 15 residues. Germline V gene data show CDR1 as MNHNS and CDR2 as SASEGT. This CDR3 is CASSTFGTGPTEAFF. In DNA form, the CDR3 reads TGTGCCAGCAGTACCTTTGGGACAGGGCCCACTGAAGCTTTCTTT.

There are a few counts of this clonotype. This chain connects TRBV20-1 to TRBJ2-5; a possible D gene is TRBD2 (5 bases). Germline CDR1 and CDR2: DFQATT and SNEGSKA (reference sequence). With 6 bases removed from V and 4 bases from J, the gap between germline ends came to 12 bases. The CDR3 extends over 12 amino acids. The CDR3 DNA reads TGCAGTGCCCCCCGGGGAGCAGAGACCCAGTACTTC. Its translation is CSAPRGAETQYF.

This clonotype was observed a handful of times. The rearrangement links TRBV6-5 to TRBJ2-7; no definite D call. In germline, CDR1 is MNHEY, CDR2 SVGAGI. The V end lost 0 bases, the J end lost 2 bases, and 11 bases lay between the germline ends. This CDR3 is built from 15 residues. CDR3: CASSYSTSAAYEQYF. CDR3 DNA sequence: TGTGCCAGCAGTTACTCGACAAGCGCCGCCTACGAGCAGTACTTC.

This clonotype was picked up a small number of times. The chain is built from TRBV27 and TRBJ2-1; 14 positions match TRBD2. The germline V gene has CDR1 MNHEY and CDR2 SMNVEV (reference sequence). V dropped 4 bases and J dropped 12; count of bases not matched to a gene: 23. CDR3 length: 20 amino acids. CDR3 DNA: TGTGCCAGCAGTTGGGGGACAGGGTGGATAGGGACTAGCGGGAGTGGTGTGCAGTTCTTC. Translation: CASSWGTGWIGTSGSGVQFF.

This chain links TRBV6-5 with TRBJ1-1; a weak D match, TRBD1 (5 bases). Trimming took off 6 bases at V and 1 base at J, with 18 bases between the two ends. The CDR3 runs to 16 residues. CDR1 and CDR2 (germline): MNHEY, SVGAGI. Here the CDR3 reads CASSSSRGAGNTEAFF. The CDR3 DNA follows: TGTGCCAGCAGCTCCTCAAGGGGCGCCGGGAACACTGAAGCTTTCTTT.

This clonotype occurred a few times. The V call is TRBV4-3, the J call TRBJ2-2, with D perhaps matching TRBD1 or TRBD2 (5 bases each). In germline, CDR1 is LGHNA, CDR2 YSLEER. V lost 2 bases and J 10 bases, leaving 14 bases between the germline ends. This CDR3 contains 14 residues. The CDR3 spells CASSQIGQGEELFF. The DNA of the CDR3 is TGCGCCAGCAGCCAAATCGGTCAGGGAGAGGAGCTGTTTTTT.

The V and J genes are TRBV20-1 and TRBJ2-1, with 9 nucleotides matching TRBD2. Trimming cost V 4 bases and J 4 bases; bases outside gene matches: 2. This CDR3 contains 13 residues. The germline V gene has CDR1 DFQATT and CDR2 SNEGSKA (reference sequence). The CDR3 loop is CSAMAGGYNEQFF. CDR3 bases: TGCAGTGCTATGGCGGGGGGGTACAATGAGCAGTTCTTC.

The rearrangement uses TRBV30 and TRBJ1-5; 9 nucleotides match TRBD1. The V and J ends lost 1 base and 6 bases, in that order; junction bases with no gene match: 4. The CDR3 spans 14 residues. The V gene's germline CDR1 is GTSNPN and CDR2 SVGIG (reference sequence). The CDR3 region is CAWSAGDRVQPQHF. In nucleotides, the CDR3 is TGTGCCTGGAGTGCAGGGGACAGGGTTCAGCCCCAGCATTTT.

This clonotype has ten or more counts. The chain uses TRBV29-1 and TRBJ2-1; 8 nucleotides line up with TRBD2. This CDR3 has 14 amino acids. In germline, CDR1 is SQVTM, CDR2 ANQGSEA. With 4 bases clipped from V and 6 bases from J, the junction kept 8 bases outside the gene matches. The CDR3 DNA is TGCAGCGTTGCGCGGGGGGCGGGGACCAATGAGCAGTTCTTC. Encoded protein: CSVARGAGTNEQFF.